These 5 T cell receptor beta chains were sequenced from one sample in a study of beta chain features in type 1 diabetes. General study findings and limits: Type 1 diabetes patients had moderately but significantly shorter TCRB CDR3s in all four CD4+ subsets.

These receptors' targets are unknown. Expressed TCRB transcripts got sequenced, as all isolated RNA was reverse transcribed. The assay was immunoSEQ multiplex PCR, and TCRdb's table has in-frame clones only and misses some. The repertoire holds roughly 300,000 clones, 14% seen once, with roughly 0.018% in the top ten. The material sequenced was naive CD4+ T cells from blood. The receptor source for this set is a man aged 25 to 40 with type 1 diabetes.

This clone came up a few times. The chain employs TRBV13 and TRBJ2-7, with 9 bases lining up with TRBD2. This CDR3 is 18 amino acids long. With 0 bases clipped from V and 7 bases from J, the junction kept 16 bases outside the gene matches. Germline CDR1 is PRHDT and CDR2 is FYEKMQ (reference sequence). CDR3 protein: CASSLGGDSGSGLREQYF. CDR3 bases: TGTGCCAGCAGCTTAGGGGGGGATAGCGGGAGTGGGTTGCGGGAGCAGTACTTC.

The gene calls are TRBV5-4 and TRBJ2-6; D ambiguous. V gave up 4 bases and J gave up 0 bases, with 8 bases separating them. CDR3 length: 15 amino acids. The germline CDR1 and CDR2 sequences are SGHNT and YYREEE (reference sequence). CDR3 sequence: CASSADVSGANVLTF. CDR3 sequence (DNA): TGTGCCAGCAGCGCGGATGTCTCTGGGGCCAACGTCCTGACTTTC. Full variable domain (outside the CDR3, taken from reference TRBV5-4 and TRBJ2-6): ETGVTQSPTHLIKTRGQQVTLRCSSQSGHNTVSWYQQALGQGPQFIFQYYREEENGRGNFPPRFSGLQFPNYSSELNVNALELDDSALYLCASSADVSGANVLTFGAGSRLTVL.

This clone was seen a handful of times. The V and J genes are TRBV6-1 and TRBJ1-5; a possible D gene is TRBD1 (5 bases). The V gene lost 2 bases and the J gene lost 5 bases, with 10 bases spanning the gap. The CDR3 totals 14 residues. The V gene's germline CDR1 is MNHNS and CDR2 SASEGT. The CDR3 protein is CASSERGQDQPQHF. The CDR3 bases are TGTGCCAGCAGTGAAAGGGGCCAAGATCAGCCCCAGCATTTT.

This clone has just one count. V usage is TRBV5-1 and J usage is TRBJ1-1, with 9 positions matching TRBD1. Germline CDR1 SGHRS, CDR2 YFSETQ. The CDR3 has 15 amino acids. With V trimmed by 4 bases and J by 4 bases, 8 bases remained unmatched. In DNA, the CDR3 is TGCGCCAGCAGCCTAACAGGGGGCGGGAGCACTGAAGCTTTCTTT. Encoded protein: CASSLTGGGSTEAFF.

The chain is built from TRBV10-3 and TRBJ1-2, with D possibly TRBD1 on 6 matching bases. Trimming pared 2 bases from V and 1 base from J, leaving 11 bases between. CDR3 length: 15 residues. Germline loops: CDR1 ENHRY, CDR2 SYGVKD. This CDR3 reads CAISEPNRDNYGYTF. CDR3 DNA: TGTGCCATCAGTGAGCCCAACAGGGATAACTATGGCTACACCTTC.